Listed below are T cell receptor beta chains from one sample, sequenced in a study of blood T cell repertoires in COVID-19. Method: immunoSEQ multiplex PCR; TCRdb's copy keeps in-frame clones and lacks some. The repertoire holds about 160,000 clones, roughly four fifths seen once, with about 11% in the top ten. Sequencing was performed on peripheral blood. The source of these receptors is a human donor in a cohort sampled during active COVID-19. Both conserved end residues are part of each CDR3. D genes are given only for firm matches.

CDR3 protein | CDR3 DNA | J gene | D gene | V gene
CASSRGGGNQPQHF | TGTGCCAGCAGCCGAGGGGGGGGGAATCAGCCCCAGCATTTT | TRBJ1-5 | NA | TRBV7-8
CATSRDRTPSGAQHF | TGTGCCACCAGCAGAGATCGGACACCCTCGGGGGCCCAGCATTTT | TRBJ1-5 | NA | TRBV15
CASSIPGLITGELFF | TGTGCCAGTAGTATTCCGGGACTCATCACCGGGGAGCTGTTTTTT | TRBJ2-2 | NA | TRBV19
CASSRDSDYGYTF | TGTGCCAGCAGCCGGGACAGCGACTATGGCTACACCTTC | TRBJ1-2 | TRBD1 | TRBV5-6
CASSVRGSRDNEQFF | TGTGCCAGCAGCGTCAGAGGGAGTAGGGACAATGAGCAGTTCTTC | TRBJ2-1 | NA | TRBV9
CARSSSRVSSPSNEQFF | TGTGCCAGAAGCTCATCTCGGGTCTCGTCCCCCTCTAATGAGCAGTTCTTC | TRBJ2-1 | NA | TRBV5-3
CASSPLTATNEKLFF | TGTGCCAGCTCACCGCTGACAGCAACTAATGAAAAACTGTTTTTT | TRBJ1-4 | NA | TRBV18
CASSWGGAPDTQYF | TGTGCCAGCAGCTGGGGCGGAGCCCCAGATACGCAGTATTTT | TRBJ2-3 | NA | TRBV5-8
CASTPGQGGPDTQYF | TGTGCCAGCACCCCGGGACAGGGTGGCCCAGATACGCAGTATTTT | TRBJ2-3 | TRBD1 | TRBV7-9
CASSSLGQGITEAFF | TGTGCCAGCAGTTCCCTGGGACAGGGCATTACTGAAGCTTTCTTT | TRBJ1-1 | TRBD1 | TRBV27
CAWSRRDSGGRPGNTIYF | TGTGCCTGGAGTCGGAGGGACTCCGGAGGGCGGCCTGGAAACACCATATATTTT | TRBJ1-3 | NA | TRBV30
CAISGQGGYTF | TGTGCCATCAGTGGACAGGGTGGCTACACCTTC | TRBJ1-2 | TRBD1 | TRBV10-3
CATSDRTGKYGYTF | TGTGCCACCAGTGATCGGACAGGGAAGTATGGCTACACCTTC | TRBJ1-2 | TRBD1 | TRBV24-1
CASSQDSRGMNTYEQYF | TGCGCCAGCAGCCAAGATTCTCGAGGGATGAACACCTACGAGCAGTACTTC | TRBJ2-7 | NA | TRBV4-3
CAWTRGREQYF | TGTGCCTGGACCAGGGGGCGGGAGCAGTACTTC | TRBJ2-7 | TRBD1 | TRBV30
CASRTSGSYNEQFF | TGTGCCAGTAGGACTAGCGGGAGTTACAATGAGCAGTTCTTC | TRBJ2-1 | TRBD2 | TRBV19